This T cell receptor beta chain emerged from a study of control samples from healthy donors and cancer patients. Profiled with immunoSEQ multiplex PCR; TCRdb holds only in-frame clones, not every one. The data show tens of thousands of clones, more than 85% seen once. Trimming took 5 bases from V and 0 from J; bases not matched to a gene: 6. The length of the CDR3 is 15 residues. Germline CDR1 reads MNHEY; CDR2 reads SVGAGI. The sequence was obtained from a man aged 40-55 years with colorectal cancer. V is TRBV6-5 and J is TRBJ1-1, with 7 bases aligning to TRBD1. Material for sequencing was PBMCs. The CDR3 coding sequence is TGTGCCAGCAGTAAACAGACAGGGATGAACACTGAAGCTTTCTTT. Its protein is CASSKQTGMNTEAFF.